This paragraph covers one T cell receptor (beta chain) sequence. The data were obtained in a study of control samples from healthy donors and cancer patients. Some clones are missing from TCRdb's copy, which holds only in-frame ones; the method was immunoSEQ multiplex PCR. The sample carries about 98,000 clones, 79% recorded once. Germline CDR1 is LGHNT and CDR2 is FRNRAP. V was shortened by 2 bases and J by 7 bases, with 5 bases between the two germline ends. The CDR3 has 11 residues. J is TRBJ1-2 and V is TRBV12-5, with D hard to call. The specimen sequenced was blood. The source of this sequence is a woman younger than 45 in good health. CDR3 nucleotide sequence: TGTGCTAGTGGTTTGACTTCTGGCTACACCTTC. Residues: CASGLTSGYTF.